This T cell receptor (beta chain) was identified during a study of response to subunit inactivated influenza vaccine. TCRdb reanalysed the RT-PCR reads using MiXCR and keeps one entry per CDR3 protein. The sample contains about 520,000 distinct CDR3 sequences, about 7.2% of which appear only once. Remarks on this clonotype: What it recognizes is unknown.

Notes on the study in general: Each seasonal influenza vaccination recruits few new T cells, the authors suggested.

The germline V gene has CDR1 SGHAT and CDR2 FQNNGV. V lost 0 bases and J lost 2; bases outside the gene matches: 3. CDR3 size: 15 residues. The TCR originated in a man between 50 and 69 years old who received an inactivated influenza vaccine. The sample consisted of PBMCs from blood, taken less than 25 months after vaccination. V usage is TRBV11-2 and J usage is TRBJ2-7; 8 bases match TRBD1. CDR3 in amino acids: CASSLEGQATYEQYF. DNA of the CDR3: TGTGCCAGCAGCTTAGAGGGACAGGCAACCTACGAGCAGTACTTC.